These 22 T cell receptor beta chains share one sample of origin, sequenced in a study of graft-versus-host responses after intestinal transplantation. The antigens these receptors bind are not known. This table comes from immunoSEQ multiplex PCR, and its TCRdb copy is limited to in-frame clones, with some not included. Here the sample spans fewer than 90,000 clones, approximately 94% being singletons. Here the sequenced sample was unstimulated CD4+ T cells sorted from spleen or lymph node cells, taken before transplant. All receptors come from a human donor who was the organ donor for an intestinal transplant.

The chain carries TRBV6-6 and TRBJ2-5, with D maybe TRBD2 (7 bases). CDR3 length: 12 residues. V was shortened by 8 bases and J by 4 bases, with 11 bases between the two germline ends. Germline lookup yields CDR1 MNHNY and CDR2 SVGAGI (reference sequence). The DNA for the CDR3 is TGTGCCAGCGGGGGGGCCGGAGAGACCCAGTACTTC. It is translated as CASGGAGETQYF.

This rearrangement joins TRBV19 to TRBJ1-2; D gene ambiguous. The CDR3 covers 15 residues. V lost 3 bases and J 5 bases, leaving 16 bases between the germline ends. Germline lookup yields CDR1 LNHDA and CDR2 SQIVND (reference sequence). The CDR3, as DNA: TGTGCCAGTAGTATTACAACAACCCTTCTATATGGCTACACCTTC. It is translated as CASSITTTLLYGYTF. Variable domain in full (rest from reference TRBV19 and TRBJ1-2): DGGITQSPKYLFRKEGQNVTLSCEQNLNHDAMYWYRQDPGQGLRLIYYSQIVNDFQKGDIAEGYSVSREKKESFPLTVTSAQKNPTAFYLCASSITTTLLYGYTFGSGTRLTVV.

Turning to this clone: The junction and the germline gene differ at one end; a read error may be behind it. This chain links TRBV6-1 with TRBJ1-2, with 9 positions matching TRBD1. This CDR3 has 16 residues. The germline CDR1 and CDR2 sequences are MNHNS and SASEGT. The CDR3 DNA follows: TGTGCCAGCAGTAAAGCCGGGACAGGGTTTTACTATGGCTACACCTTC. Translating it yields CASSKAGTGFYYGYTF.

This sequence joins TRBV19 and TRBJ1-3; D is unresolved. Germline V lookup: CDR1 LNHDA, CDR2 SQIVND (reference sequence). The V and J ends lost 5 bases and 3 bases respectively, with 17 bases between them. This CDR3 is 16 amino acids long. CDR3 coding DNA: TGTGCCAGTAGTCAGTTCGGGTCCTCCGGTGGAAACACCATATATTTT. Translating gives CASSQFGSSGGNTIYF.

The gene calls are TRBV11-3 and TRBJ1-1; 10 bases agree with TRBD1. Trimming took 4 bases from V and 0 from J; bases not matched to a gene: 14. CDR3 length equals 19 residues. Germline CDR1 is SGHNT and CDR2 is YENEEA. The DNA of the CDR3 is TGTGCCAGCAGCTCGAGGAGGGACAGGGGCCTAACTTTGAACACTGAAGCTTTCTTT. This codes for CASSSRRDRGLTLNTEAFF.

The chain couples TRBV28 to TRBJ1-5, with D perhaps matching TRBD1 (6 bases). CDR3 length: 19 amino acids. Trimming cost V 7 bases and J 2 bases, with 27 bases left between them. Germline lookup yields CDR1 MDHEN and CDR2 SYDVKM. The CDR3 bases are TGTGCCAGCATAAAGGGGCCGGGACACCCCCAGATACGCAATCAGCCCCAGCATTTT. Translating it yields CASIKGPGHPQIRNQPQHF.

CDR3 amino acids: CAWSVEGLSNQPQHF. DNA of the CDR3: TGTGCCTGGAGTGTTGAAGGGTTAAGCAATCAGCCCCAGCATTTT. The chain uses TRBV30 and TRBJ1-5; D gene unclear. Per germline, CDR1 GTSNPN and CDR2 SVGIG (reference sequence). The CDR3 contains 15 residues. V was pared by 0 bases and J by 1 base, with 10 bases between.

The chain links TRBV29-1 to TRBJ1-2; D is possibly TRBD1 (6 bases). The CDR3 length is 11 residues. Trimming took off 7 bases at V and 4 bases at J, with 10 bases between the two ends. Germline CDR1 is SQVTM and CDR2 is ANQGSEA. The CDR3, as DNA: TGCAGCGGTGGACAGCCCTATGGCTACACCTTC. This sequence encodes CSGGQPYGYTF.

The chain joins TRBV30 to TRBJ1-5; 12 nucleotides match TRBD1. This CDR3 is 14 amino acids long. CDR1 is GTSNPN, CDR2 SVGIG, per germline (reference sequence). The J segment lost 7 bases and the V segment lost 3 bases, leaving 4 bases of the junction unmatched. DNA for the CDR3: TGTGCCTGGAGCGGGACAGGGGGCGACCAGCCCCAGCATTTT. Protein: CAWSGTGGDQPQHF.

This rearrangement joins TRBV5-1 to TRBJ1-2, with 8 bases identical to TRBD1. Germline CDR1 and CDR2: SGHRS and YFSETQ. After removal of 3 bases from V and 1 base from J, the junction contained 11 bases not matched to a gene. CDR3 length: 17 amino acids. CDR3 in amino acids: CASSSDRASFINYGYTF. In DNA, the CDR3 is TGCGCCAGCAGCTCGGACAGGGCCTCGTTTATTAACTATGGCTACACCTTC.

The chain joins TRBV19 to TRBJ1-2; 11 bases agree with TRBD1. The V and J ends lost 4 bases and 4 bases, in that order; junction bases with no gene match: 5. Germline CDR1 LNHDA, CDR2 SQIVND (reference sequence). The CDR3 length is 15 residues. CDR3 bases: TGTGCCAGTAGTACTGGGACAGGGGGGGCCTATGGCTACACCTTC. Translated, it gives CASSTGTGGAYGYTF.

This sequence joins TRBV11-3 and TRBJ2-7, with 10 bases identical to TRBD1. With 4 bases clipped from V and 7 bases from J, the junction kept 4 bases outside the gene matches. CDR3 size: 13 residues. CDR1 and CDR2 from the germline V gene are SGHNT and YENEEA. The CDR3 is CASSSGQGGEQYF. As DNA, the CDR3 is TGTGCCAGCAGCTCCGGACAGGGGGGAGAGCAGTACTTC.

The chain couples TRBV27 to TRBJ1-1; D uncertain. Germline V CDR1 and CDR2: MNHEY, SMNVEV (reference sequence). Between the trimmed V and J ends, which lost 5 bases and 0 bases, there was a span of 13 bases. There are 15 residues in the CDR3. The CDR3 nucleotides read TGTGCCAGCAGTCCCCTCGGAGATATGAACACTGAAGCTTTCTTT. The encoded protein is CASSPLGDMNTEAFF.

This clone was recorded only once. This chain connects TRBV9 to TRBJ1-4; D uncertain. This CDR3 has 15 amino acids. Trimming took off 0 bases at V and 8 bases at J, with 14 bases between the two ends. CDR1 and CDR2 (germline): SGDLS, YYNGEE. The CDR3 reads CASSVDLAEQEKLFF. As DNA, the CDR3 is TGTGCCAGCAGCGTAGATTTGGCAGAGCAAGAAAAACTGTTTTTT.

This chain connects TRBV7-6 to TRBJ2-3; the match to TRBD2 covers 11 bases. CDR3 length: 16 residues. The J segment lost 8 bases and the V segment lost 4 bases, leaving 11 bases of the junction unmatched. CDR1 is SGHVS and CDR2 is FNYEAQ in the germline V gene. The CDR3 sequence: CASSSQASGGRFTQYF. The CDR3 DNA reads TGTGCCAGCAGCTCACAAGCTAGCGGGGGGAGGTTTACGCAGTATTTT.

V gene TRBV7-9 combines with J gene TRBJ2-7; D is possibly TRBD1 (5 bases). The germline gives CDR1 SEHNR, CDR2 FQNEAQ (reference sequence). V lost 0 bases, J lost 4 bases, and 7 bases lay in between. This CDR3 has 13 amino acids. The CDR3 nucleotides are TGTGCCAGCAGCTTAGCAGGGGTTTACGAGCAGTACTTC. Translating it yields CASSLAGVYEQYF. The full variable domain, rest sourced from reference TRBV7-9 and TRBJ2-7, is DTGVSQNPRHKITKRGQNVTFRCDPISEHNRLYWYRQTLGQGPEFLTYFQNEAQLEKSRLLSDRFSAERPKGSFSTLEIQRTEQGDSAMYLCASSLAGVYEQYFGPGTRLTVT.

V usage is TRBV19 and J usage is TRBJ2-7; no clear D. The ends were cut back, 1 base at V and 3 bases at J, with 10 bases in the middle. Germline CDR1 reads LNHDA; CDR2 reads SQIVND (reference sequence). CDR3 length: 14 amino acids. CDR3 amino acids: CASSIGHSIYEQYF. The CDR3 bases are TGTGCCAGTAGTATAGGTCACAGTATCTACGAGCAGTACTTC. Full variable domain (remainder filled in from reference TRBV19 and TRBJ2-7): DGGITQSPKYLFRKEGQNVTLSCEQNLNHDAMYWYRQDPGQGLRLIYYSQIVNDFQKGDIAEGYSVSREKKESFPLTVTSAQKNPTAFYLCASSIGHSIYEQYFGPGTRLTVT.

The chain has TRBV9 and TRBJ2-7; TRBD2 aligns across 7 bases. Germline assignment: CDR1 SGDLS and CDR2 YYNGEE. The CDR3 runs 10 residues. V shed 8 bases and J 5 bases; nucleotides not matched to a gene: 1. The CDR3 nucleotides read TGTGCCAGGACTAGCAACGAGCAGTACTTC. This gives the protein CARTSNEQYF.

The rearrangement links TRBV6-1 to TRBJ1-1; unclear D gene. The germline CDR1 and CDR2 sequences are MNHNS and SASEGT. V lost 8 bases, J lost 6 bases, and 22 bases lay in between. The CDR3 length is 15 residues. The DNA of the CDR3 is TGTGCCAGCCGAGTGGGGTCGGGCGTACCCGCTGAAGCTTTCTTT. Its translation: CASRVGSGVPAEAFF.

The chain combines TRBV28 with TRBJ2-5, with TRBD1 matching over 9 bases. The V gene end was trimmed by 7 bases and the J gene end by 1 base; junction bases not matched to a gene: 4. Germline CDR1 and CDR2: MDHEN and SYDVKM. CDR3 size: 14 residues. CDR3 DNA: TGTGCCAGCACGGACAGGGGTCCCCAAGAGACCCAGTACTTC. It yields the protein CASTDRGPQETQYF.

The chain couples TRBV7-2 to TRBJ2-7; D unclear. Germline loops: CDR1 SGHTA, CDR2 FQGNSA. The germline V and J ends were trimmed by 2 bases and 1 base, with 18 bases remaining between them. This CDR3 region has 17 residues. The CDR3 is CASSLSITLTDSYEQYF. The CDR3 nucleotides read TGTGCCAGCAGCTTATCCATAACTTTAACAGATTCCTACGAGCAGTACTTC.

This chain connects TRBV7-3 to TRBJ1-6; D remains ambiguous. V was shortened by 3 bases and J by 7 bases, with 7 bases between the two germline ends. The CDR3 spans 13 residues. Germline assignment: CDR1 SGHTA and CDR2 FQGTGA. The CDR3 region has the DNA TGTGCCAGCAGCTTTCAAGTAAATTCACCCCTCCACTTT. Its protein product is CASSFQVNSPLHF. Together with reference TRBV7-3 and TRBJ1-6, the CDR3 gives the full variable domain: GAGVSQTPSNKVTEKGKYVELRCDPISGHTALYWYRQSLGQGPEFLIYFQGTGAADDSGLPNDRFFAVRPEGSVSTLKIQRTERGDSAVYLCASSFQVNSPLHFGNGTRLTVT.